This is a list of T cell receptor beta chains from one sample in a study of blood T cell repertoires in COVID-19. Profiled with immunoSEQ multiplex PCR; TCRdb holds only in-frame clones, not every one. Among some 200,000 clones, approximately 87% were seen once, and the ten largest hold just under 0.9%. The sample was peripheral blood. The receptors here all came from a woman aged 18-35 years who had recovered from COVID-19. Each CDR3 is given with its conserved first and last residue. D genes are given only for firm matches. The listing skips clone size in some rows; elsewhere it reads once, few, many or a size class.

D gene,J gene,clone size,V gene,CDR3 protein,CDR3 DNA
.,TRBJ1-5,.,TRBV5-1,CASSLAGFSNQPQHF,TGCGCCAGCAGCTTGGCGGGGTTTAGCAATCAGCCCCAGCATTTT
TRBD1,TRBJ2-7,.,TRBV6-5,CASSRSAGGYEQYF,TGTGCCAGCAGTCGAAGCGCAGGGGGCTACGAGCAGTACTTC
.,TRBJ1-4,few,TRBV19,CASSIGGRANEKLFF,TGTGCCAGTAGTATAGGAGGCAGGGCGAATGAAAAACTGTTTTTT
TRBD1,TRBJ2-2,.,TRBV7-3,CASSPRQGVNTGELFF,TGTGCCAGCAGCCCGAGACAGGGTGTGAACACCGGGGAGCTGTTTTTT
.,TRBJ2-1,.,TRBV2,CASRNREPSYNEQFF,TGTGCCAGCAGAAACAGGGAGCCTTCCTACAATGAGCAGTTCTTC
TRBD1,TRBJ2-5,.,TRBV27,CASSLRVGGGQRGETQYF,TGTGCCAGCAGTTTAAGAGTCGGTGGGGGACAGAGGGGAGAGACCCAGTACTTC
TRBD2,TRBJ2-3,few,TRBV6-4,CASSDSGGATDTQYF,TGTGCCAGCAGTGACTCCGGGGGGGCCACAGATACGCAGTATTTT
.,TRBJ1-2,.,TRBV9,CASSEGRGTNYGYTF,TGTGCCAGCAGCGAGGGACGCGGGACTAACTATGGCTACACCTTC
TRBD2,TRBJ2-1,.,TRBV29-1,CSVDSGRGYNEQFF,TGCAGCGTTGACAGCGGGAGGGGCTACAATGAGCAGTTCTTC
TRBD1,TRBJ1-6,.,TRBV19,CASSIGDRYVGSPLHF,TGTGCCAGTAGTATAGGGGACAGATATGTAGGCTCACCCCTCCACTTT
TRBD2,TRBJ2-3,.,TRBV5-1,CASSLGLAGGLWTDTQYF,TGCGCCAGCAGCTTGGGACTAGCGGGAGGGCTTTGGACAGATACGCAGTATTTT
.,TRBJ2-1,.,TRBV11-2,CATLTWKDNEQFF,TGTGCCACCTTGACATGGAAAGACAATGAGCAGTTCTTC
.,TRBJ1-1,.,TRBV9,CASSVGAAGGGNTEAFF,TGTGCCAGCAGCGTAGGGGCTGCAGGAGGAGGGAACACTGAAGCTTTCTTT
.,TRBJ1-5,.,TRBV5-1,CASSPDGGKGQPQHF,TGCGCCAGCAGCCCTGATGGGGGCAAGGGTCAGCCCCAGCATTTT
TRBD2,TRBJ2-1,.,TRBV9,CASSVDSGSSYNEQFF,TGTGCCAGCAGCGTAGATAGCGGGAGCTCCTACAATGAGCAGTTCTTC
TRBD1,TRBJ1-2,.,TRBV12-3/TRBV12-4,CASREQGYYGYTF,TGTGCCAGCAGAGAACAGGGGTACTATGGCTACACCTTC
TRBD2,TRBJ2-5,.,TRBV9,CASSVGRRGGAQETQYF,TGTGCCAGCAGCGTAGGCAGGCGGGGGGGAGCCCAAGAGACCCAGTACTTC
TRBD2,TRBJ2-3,.,TRBV7-2,CASSLASGAGGTTDTQYF,TGTGCCAGCAGCTTAGCGTCTGGTGCCGGGGGGACCACAGATACGCAGTATTTT
.,TRBJ2-7,few,TRBV10-3,CAISVLGPNAYEQYF,TGTGCCATCAGTGTCCTGGGCCCTAACGCCTACGAGCAGTACTTC
TRBD1,TRBJ1-5,.,TRBV6-2/TRBV6-3,CASSSGQGGSNQPQHF,TGTGCCAGCAGTTCCGGACAGGGAGGGAGCAATCAGCCCCAGCATTTT
.,TRBJ2-3,.,TRBV7-2,CASSFSGEETDTQYF,TGTGCCAGCAGCTTTTCGGGAGAGGAGACAGATACGCAGTATTTT
.,TRBJ1-4,few,TRBV6-5,CATKRRGYTEKLFF,TGTGCCACCAAACGAAGGGGTTATACTGAAAAACTGTTTTTT
TRBD1,TRBJ1-1,.,TRBV7-9,CATRDRVMNTEAFF,TGTGCCACGAGGGACAGGGTGATGAACACTGAAGCTTTCTTT
TRBD1,TRBJ1-5,.,TRBV29-1,CSVVTDRTNQPQHF,TGCAGCGTTGTTACGGACAGGACCAATCAGCCCCAGCATTTT
TRBD1,TRBJ2-2,once,TRBV5-4,CASSEPGQTNTGELFF,TGTGCCAGCAGCGAACCGGGACAGACGAACACCGGGGAGCTGTTTTTT
.,TRBJ1-6,.,TRBV7-9,CASSLVSPHTLHF,TGTGCCAGCAGCTTAGTTTCGCCCCACACCCTCCACTTT